Listed below are T cell receptor beta chains from one sample, sequenced in a study of early T cells in non-severe SARS-CoV-2 infection. TCRdb redid the calling of the 5' RACE reads with MiXCR, one entry per CDR3 protein. The sample carries over 55,000 distinct CDR3 sequences, around 13% recorded once. The sample was whole blood. Every receptor here comes from an adult who was a healthcare worker with PCR-confirmed SARS-CoV-2 infection or an uninfected control (not recorded which). The CDR3 runs from the conserved cysteine through the conserved F or W. The order of the fields is CDR3 protein, CDR3 DNA, V gene, D gene, J gene, clone size. The D gene is left open where the match is weak. The size field is filled for only some rows; it gives once, few, many or a size class.

cdr3_aa: CSALGGVGNQPQHF
cdr3_nt: TGCAGTGCTTTGGGGGGGGTAGGGAATCAGCCCCAGCATTTT
v_call: TRBV20-1
d_call: -
j_call: TRBJ1-5
clone_size: many

cdr3_aa: CACSTGRAPGGYTF
cdr3_nt: TGTGCCTGCTCAACTGGAAGGGCTCCGGGAGGCTACACCTTC
v_call: TRBV30
d_call: -
j_call: TRBJ1-2
clone_size: many

cdr3_aa: CASRPQGYEQYF
cdr3_nt: TGTGCCAGCAGGCCACAGGGCTACGAGCAGTACTTC
v_call: TRBV7-4
d_call: -
j_call: TRBJ2-7
clone_size: many

cdr3_aa: CSATGGPTDTQYF
cdr3_nt: TGCAGTGCTACCGGGGGGCCAACAGATACGCAGTATTTT
v_call: TRBV20-1
d_call: -
j_call: TRBJ2-3
clone_size: many

cdr3_aa: CASTVDGDLTYNEQFF
cdr3_nt: TGTGCCAGCACTGTGGACGGAGATCTTACCTACAATGAGCAGTTCTTC
v_call: TRBV2
d_call: -
j_call: TRBJ2-1
clone_size: many

cdr3_aa: CASNSRTSGRSTGELFF
cdr3_nt: TGTGCCAGCAACTCCAGGACTAGCGGGAGATCCACCGGGGAGCTGTTTTTT
v_call: TRBV11-2
d_call: TRBD2
j_call: TRBJ2-2
clone_size: many

cdr3_aa: CSVRVAGTTDTQYF
cdr3_nt: TGCAGCGTGAGGGTAGCGGGGACCACAGATACGCAGTATTTT
v_call: TRBV29-1
d_call: TRBD2
j_call: TRBJ2-3
clone_size: once

cdr3_aa: CASSPGLAEGTQYF
cdr3_nt: TGTGCCAGCAGCCCCGGACTAGCAGAGGGGACCCAGTACTTC
v_call: TRBV7-2
d_call: TRBD2
j_call: TRBJ2-5
clone_size: many

cdr3_aa: CSARADSESSYEQYF
cdr3_nt: TGCAGTGCTAGAGCGGACAGCGAGAGCTCCTACGAGCAGTACTTC
v_call: TRBV20-1
d_call: -
j_call: TRBJ2-7
clone_size: -

cdr3_aa: CASSFEMGGSEKLFF
cdr3_nt: TGTGCCAGCAGTTTTGAGATGGGGGGTAGCGAAAAACTGTTTTTT
v_call: TRBV28
d_call: -
j_call: TRBJ1-4
clone_size: -

cdr3_aa: CASMNLRGLGAGSLSVAGNQPQHF
cdr3_nt: TGTGCCAGCATGAATCTTAGGGGTCTTGGGGCAGGGTCTTTGTCGGTTGCTGGCAATCAGCCCCAGCATTTT
v_call: TRBV27
d_call: -
j_call: TRBJ1-5
clone_size: many

cdr3_aa: CASSARWEGSYNEQFF
cdr3_nt: TGTGCCAGCAGCGCCCGATGGGAGGGTTCCTACAATGAGCAGTTCTTC
v_call: TRBV7-8
d_call: TRBD2
j_call: TRBJ2-1
clone_size: many

cdr3_aa: CASGDRGGEKLFF
cdr3_nt: TGTGCCAGCGGGGACAGGGGGGGCGAAAAACTGTTTTTT
v_call: TRBV27
d_call: TRBD1
j_call: TRBJ1-4
clone_size: many

cdr3_aa: CASSLGGREGQPQHF
cdr3_nt: TGCGCCAGCAGCCTTGGCGGTAGGGAAGGTCAGCCCCAGCATTTT
v_call: TRBV5-1
d_call: -
j_call: TRBJ1-5
clone_size: -

cdr3_aa: CASSLLERGTGELFF
cdr3_nt: TGCGCCAGCAGCTTGCTCGAGCGGGGGACCGGGGAGCTGTTTTTT
v_call: TRBV5-1
d_call: TRBD2
j_call: TRBJ2-2
clone_size: many

cdr3_aa: CASSLRGRPLGEQFF
cdr3_nt: TGTGCCAGCAGCTTACGGGGGAGGCCCCTTGGTGAGCAGTTCTTC
v_call: TRBV7-2
d_call: -
j_call: TRBJ2-1
clone_size: many

cdr3_aa: CSVELGNTGELFF
cdr3_nt: TGCAGCGTTGAATTGGGAAACACCGGGGAGCTGTTTTTT
v_call: TRBV29-1
d_call: -
j_call: TRBJ2-2
clone_size: many